A selection of T cell receptor beta chains follows, all from one sample in a study of T-cell memory formation after mild COVID-19. TCRdb reprocessed the 5' RACE reads with MiXCR, giving one entry per CDR3 protein. The sample has approximately 50,000 distinct CDR3 sequences; over 9% are singletons. What was sequenced was PBMCs or a T cell subset sorted from them (not recorded which). The receptors come from an adult woman who had mild COVID-19 (a few samples of this study predate the infection). Cell type and time point are not known. Each CDR3 is given with its conserved first and last residue. D genes are given only for firm matches. Clone size is not always given. Where it is, it says once, few, many or a class for expanded clones.

len	abundance	v_gene	j_gene	d_gene	CDR3nt	CDR3aa
17	-	TRBV11-2	TRBJ2-1	TRBD2	TGTGCCAGCAGCTTAGAACCCGCGGGGGGACCGTACAATGAGCAGTTCTTC	CASSLEPAGGPYNEQFF
13	many	TRBV11-2	TRBJ2-2	-	TGTGCCAGCATCAAACTGGACACCGGGGAGCTGTTTTTT	CASIKLDTGELFF
15	-	TRBV6-4	TRBJ2-3	-	TGTGCCAGCAGTGACTCTCCGGGACGACCGGATACGCAGTATTTT	CASSDSPGRPDTQYF
12	many	TRBV10-3	TRBJ2-4	TRBD1	TGTGCCGTTACGACAGGGATCGGCATTCAGTACTTC	CAVTTGIGIQYF
14	many	TRBV20-1	TRBJ2-2	TRBD2	TGCAGTGCTAGTTCGGGACTAGATTCCGGGGAGCTGTTTTTT	CSASSGLDSGELFF
16	many	TRBV5-1	TRBJ1-1	TRBD1	TGCGCCAGCAGCTTGTTCGACAGGGGTGGGAACACTGAAGCTTTCTTT	CASSLFDRGGNTEAFF
19	many	TRBV20-1	TRBJ2-1	-	TGCAGTGCTAGAGATCGGCCCGGGGGCCCTAAGTGGGAGACAAATGAGCAGTTCTTC	CSARDRPGGPKWETNEQFF
13	-	TRBV20-1	TRBJ1-5	-	TGCAGTGCTAGAGATGGCCCTGGTCAGCCCCAGCATTTT	CSARDGPGQPQHF
14	-	TRBV9	TRBJ1-3	-	TGTGCCAGCAGTGCAGACGGCTCTGGAAACACCATATATTTT	CASSADGSGNTIYF
15	-	TRBV20-1	TRBJ2-2	TRBD2	TGCAGTGCTAGGGCTAGCGGGAGCGACACCGGGGAGCTGGTTTTT	CSARASGSDTGELVF
13	many	TRBV7-3	TRBJ2-1	-	TGTGCCAGCAGCATATTTCCGGGGAATGAGCAGTTCTTC	CASSIFPGNEQFF
19	-	TRBV19	TRBJ2-3	-	TGTGCCAGTAGTATGGTTATAGGGTTCGCGGGGCCAATCACAGATACGCAGTATTTT	CASSMVIGFAGPITDTQYF
13	few	TRBV12-3/TRBV12-4	TRBJ2-7	-	TGTGCCAGCAGCCCGCAGAGCTCCTACGAGCAGTACTTC	CASSPQSSYEQYF
16	few	TRBV12-3/TRBV12-4	TRBJ1-6	TRBD1	TGTGCCAGCAGGAGGGGACAGGGCGTGATAAATTCACCCCTCCACTTT	CASRRGQGVINSPLHF
13	-	TRBV7-7	TRBJ2-5	-	TGTGCTAGCAGCCGAACCCAGGTCGAGACCCAGTACTTC	CASSRTQVETQYF
14	many	TRBV7-2	TRBJ2-7	-	TGTGCCAGCAGCCCGCCCCCGGCTAGCGACGAGCAGTACTTC	CASSPPPASDEQYF
18	-	TRBV6-2/TRBV6-3	TRBJ2-7	TRBD2	TGTGCCAGCAGTATAGGCCGGGGACTAGCGGATAAAGCCTACGAGCAGTACTTC	CASSIGRGLADKAYEQYF
14	many	TRBV9	TRBJ2-7	TRBD1	TGTGCCAGCAGCGCGCCCTGGACAGGGGACGAGCAGTACTTC	CASSAPWTGDEQYF
12	-	TRBV20-1	TRBJ2-5	TRBD1	TGCAGTGCTACGGGACAGCAAGAGACCCAGTACTTC	CSATGQQETQYF
16	many	TRBV12-3/TRBV12-4	TRBJ1-4	TRBD1	TGTGCCAGCAGCCAGCTGACAGGGGCAGCTAATGAAAAACTGTTTTTT	CASSQLTGAANEKLFF
15	few	TRBV6-2/TRBV6-3	TRBJ2-3	-	TGTGCCAGCAGCGGCTCCTGGACTAGCACAGATACGCAGTATTTT	CASSGSWTSTDTQYF
16	many	TRBV11-2	TRBJ2-2	TRBD1	TGTGCCAGCAGCCCCCGGCAGGGGGCGAACACCGGGGAGCTGTTTTTT	CASSPRQGANTGELFF
18	many	TRBV25-1	TRBJ2-7	-	TGTGCCAGCAGTGAACCCTCAACGGGTAGCGGTTACATCTACGAGCAGTACTTC	CASSEPSTGSGYIYEQYF
13	many	TRBV10-3	TRBJ2-7	-	TGTGCCATCACCCTCGGGGGAGGCTACGAGCAGTACTTC	CAITLGGGYEQYF
12	-	TRBV4-3	TRBJ1-2	-	TGCGCCAGCAGCCAAGATCGAAGGGGCTACACCTTC	CASSQDRRGYTF
17	-	TRBV19	TRBJ2-2	TRBD1	TGTGCCAGTAGTATCCTACCGGGACAGACGAACACCGGGGAGCTGTTTTTT	CASSILPGQTNTGELFF
14	-	TRBV6-2/TRBV6-3	TRBJ2-7	-	TGTGCCAGCAGTTACCACGACAGTTTGCTCGAGCAGTACTTC	CASSYHDSLLEQYF
14	few	TRBV13	TRBJ2-7	-	TGTGCCAGCAGCTTAGCCCATATACCCAAGGAGCAGTACTTC	CASSLAHIPKEQYF
16	few	TRBV10-3	TRBJ2-7	TRBD1	TGTGCCATCAGTGAGTCGGGGACAGGGGGCGGCTACGAGCAGTACTTC	CAISESGTGGGYEQYF
14	few	TRBV20-1	TRBJ1-3	-	TGCAGTGCTCAGGACAGAAGCCCTGGAAACACCATATATTTT	CSAQDRSPGNTIYF
15	-	TRBV20-1	TRBJ2-7	-	TGCAGTGCTAACCCCCCCCAGGGAGGATCCTACGAGCAGTACTTC	CSANPPQGGSYEQYF
14	many	TRBV6-5	TRBJ1-5	TRBD1	TGTGCCAGCAGGCCTGACAGGGGAAATCAGCCCCAGCATTTT	CASRPDRGNQPQHF
16	many	TRBV25-1	TRBJ2-5	TRBD1	TGTGCCAGCAGTGAATCGAGACAGGGGCCAGAGTGGACCCAGTACTTC	CASSESRQGPEWTQYF
13	few	TRBV20-1	TRBJ2-1	-	TGCAGTGGGGGGCACAGGACAAGCTATGAGCAGTTCTTC	CSGGHRTSYEQFF
14	few	TRBV7-7	TRBJ2-7	-	TGTGCCAGCAGCTTAAATATGGGCGTCCACGAGCAGTACTTC	CASSLNMGVHEQYF
16	-	TRBV2	TRBJ1-4	-	TGTGCCAGCAGCCCCGGGGATGTTGCTAGGAGTGAAAAACTGTTTTTT	CASSPGDVARSEKLFF
11	-	TRBV2	TRBJ2-1	-	TGTGCCAGCAGTGAAGAACAGGGCCAGTTCTTC	CASSEEQGQFF
12	few	TRBV20-1	TRBJ2-3	-	TGCAGTGCTGGAGACCGCGCAGATACGCAGTATTTT	CSAGDRADTQYF
16	few	TRBV10-3	TRBJ2-3	-	TGTGCCATCAGTGAAGGGAGTGGGCGGAGCACAGATACGCAGTATTTT	CAISEGSGRSTDTQYF
13	many	TRBV19	TRBJ1-5	-	TGTGCCAGTACGCAGCAGGGCCTTCAGCCCCAGCATTTT	CASTQQGLQPQHF
17	few	TRBV9	TRBJ2-1	TRBD2	TGTGCCAGCAGTAGCGGGGGGGCTAGGTGGTCCTACAATGAGCAGTTCTTC	CASSSGGARWSYNEQFF
13	many	TRBV12-3/TRBV12-4	TRBJ2-3	-	TGTGCCAGCAGTTTGATACGGCCAGATACGCAGTATTTT	CASSLIRPDTQYF
12	many	TRBV5-4	TRBJ1-2	TRBD1	TGTGCCAGCAGCCTCACAGGGGTCGGCTACACCTTC	CASSLTGVGYTF
14	-	TRBV30	TRBJ2-1	TRBD2	TGTGCCTGGAATCTAGCGGGAGGGCCCCGGGAGCAGTTCTTC	CAWNLAGGPREQFF
16	many	TRBV30	TRBJ1-4	-	TGTGCCTGGAGTGTACCCATGGATCTTTCGGGCGAAAAACTGTTTTTT	CAWSVPMDLSGEKLFF